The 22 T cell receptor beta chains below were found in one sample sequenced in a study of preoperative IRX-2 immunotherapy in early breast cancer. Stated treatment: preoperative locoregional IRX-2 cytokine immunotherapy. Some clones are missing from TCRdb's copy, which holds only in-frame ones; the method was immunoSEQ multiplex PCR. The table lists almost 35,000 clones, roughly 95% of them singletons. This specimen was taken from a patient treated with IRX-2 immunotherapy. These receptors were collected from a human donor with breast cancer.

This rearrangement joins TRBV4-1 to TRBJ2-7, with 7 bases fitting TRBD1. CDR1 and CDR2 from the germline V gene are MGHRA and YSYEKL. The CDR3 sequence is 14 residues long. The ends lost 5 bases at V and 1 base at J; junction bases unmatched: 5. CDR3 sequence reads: CASSFTGQSYEQYF. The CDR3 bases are TGCGCCAGCAGCTTTACGGGACAGTCCTACGAGCAGTACTTC.

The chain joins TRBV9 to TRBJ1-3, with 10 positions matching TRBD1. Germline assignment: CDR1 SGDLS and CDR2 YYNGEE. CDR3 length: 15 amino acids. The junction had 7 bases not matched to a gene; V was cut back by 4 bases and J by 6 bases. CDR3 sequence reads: CASSSYGTGVNTIYF. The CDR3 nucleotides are TGTGCCAGCAGCTCATACGGGACAGGGGTAAACACCATATATTTT.

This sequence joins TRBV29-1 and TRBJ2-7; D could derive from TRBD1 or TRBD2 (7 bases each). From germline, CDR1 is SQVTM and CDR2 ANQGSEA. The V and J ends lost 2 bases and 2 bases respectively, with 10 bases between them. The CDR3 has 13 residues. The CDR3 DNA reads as TGCAGCGTTGAAAGCGGGACAGCCTACGAGCAGTACTTC. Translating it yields CSVESGTAYEQYF.

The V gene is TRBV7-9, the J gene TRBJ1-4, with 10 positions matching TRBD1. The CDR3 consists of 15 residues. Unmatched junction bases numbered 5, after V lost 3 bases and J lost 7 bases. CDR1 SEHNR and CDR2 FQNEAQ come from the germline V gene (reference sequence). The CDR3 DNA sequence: TGTGCCAGCAGCTTCGACAGGGGGCGCGGTGAAAAACTGTTTTTT. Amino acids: CASSFDRGRGEKLFF.

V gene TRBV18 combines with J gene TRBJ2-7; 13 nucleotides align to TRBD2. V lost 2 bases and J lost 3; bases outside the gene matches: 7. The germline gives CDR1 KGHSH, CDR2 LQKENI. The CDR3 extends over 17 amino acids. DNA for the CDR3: TGTGCCAGCTCACCAACGTTTCGGACTAGCGGGGGCTACGAGCAGTACTTC. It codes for CASSPTFRTSGGYEQYF.

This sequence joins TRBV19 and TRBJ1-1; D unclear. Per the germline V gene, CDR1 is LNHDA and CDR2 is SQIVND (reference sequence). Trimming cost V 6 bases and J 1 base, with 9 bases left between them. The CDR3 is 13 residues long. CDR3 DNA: TGTGCCAGTAGACTCGATCGGAACACTGAAGCTTTCTTT. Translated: CASRLDRNTEAFF.

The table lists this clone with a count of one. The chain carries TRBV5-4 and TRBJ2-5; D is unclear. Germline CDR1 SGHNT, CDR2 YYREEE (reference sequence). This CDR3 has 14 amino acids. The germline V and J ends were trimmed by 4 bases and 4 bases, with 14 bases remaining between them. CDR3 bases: TGTGCCAGCAGCCGACCGGGCCTGGGAGAGACCCAGTACTTC. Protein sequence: CASSRPGLGETQYF.

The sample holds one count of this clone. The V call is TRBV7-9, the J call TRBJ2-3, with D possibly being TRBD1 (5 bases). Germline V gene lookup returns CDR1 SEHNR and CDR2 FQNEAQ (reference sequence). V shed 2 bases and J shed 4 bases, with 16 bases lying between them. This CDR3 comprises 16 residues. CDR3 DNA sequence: TGTGCCAGCAGCTTATTGCTCACAGGCTCCGCAGATACGCAGTATTTT. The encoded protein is CASSLLLTGSADTQYF. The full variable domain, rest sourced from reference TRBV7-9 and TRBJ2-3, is DTGVSQNPRHKITKRGQNVTFRCDPISEHNRLYWYRQTLGQGPEFLTYFQNEAQLEKSRLLSDRFSAERPKGSFSTLEIQRTEQGDSAMYLCASSLLLTGSADTQYFGPGTRLTVL.

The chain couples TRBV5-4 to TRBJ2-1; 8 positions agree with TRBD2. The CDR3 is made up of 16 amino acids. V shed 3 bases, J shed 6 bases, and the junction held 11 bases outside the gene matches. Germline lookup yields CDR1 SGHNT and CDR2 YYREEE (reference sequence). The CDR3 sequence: CASSSAGLGVLNEQFF. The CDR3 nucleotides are TGTGCCAGCAGCTCCGCGGGACTAGGCGTCCTCAATGAGCAGTTCTTC. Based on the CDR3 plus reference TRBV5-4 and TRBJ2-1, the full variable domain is ETGVTQSPTHLIKTRGQQVTLRCSSQSGHNTVSWYQQALGQGPQFIFQYYREEENGRGNFPPRFSGLQFPNYSSELNVNALELDDSALYLCASSSAGLGVLNEQFFGPGTRLTVL.

In DNA form, the CDR3 reads TGTGCCAGCAAGGTCCGGGACGGTACCCTCGGGGAGCTGTTTTTT. Translated, it gives CASKVRDGTLGELFF. The genes are TRBV2 and TRBJ2-2; D is tentatively TRBD1 or TRBD2 (5 bases each). CDR1 and CDR2 from the germline V gene are SNHLY and FYNNEI. The CDR3 is 15 residues long. V was cut by 7 bases and J by 7 bases, with 19 bases left in between.

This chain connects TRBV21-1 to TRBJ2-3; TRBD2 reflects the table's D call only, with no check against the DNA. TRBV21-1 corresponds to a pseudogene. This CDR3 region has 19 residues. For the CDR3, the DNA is TGTGCCAGCAGCAAACTCCCACTGACTAGCGGAACCTTCACAGATACGCAGTATTTT. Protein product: CASSKLPLTSGTFTDTQYF.

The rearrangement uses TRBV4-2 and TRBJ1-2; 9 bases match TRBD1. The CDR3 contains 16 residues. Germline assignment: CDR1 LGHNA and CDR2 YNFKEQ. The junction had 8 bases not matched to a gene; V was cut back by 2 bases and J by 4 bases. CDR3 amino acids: CASSQLRDRVPYGYTF. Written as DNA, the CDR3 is TGTGCCAGCAGCCAACTCCGGGACAGGGTCCCCTATGGCTACACCTTC.

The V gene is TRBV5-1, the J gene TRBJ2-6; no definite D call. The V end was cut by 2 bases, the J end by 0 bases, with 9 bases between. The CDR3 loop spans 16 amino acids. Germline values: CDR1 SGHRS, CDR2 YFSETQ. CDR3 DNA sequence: TGCGCCAGCAGCTTTATTCCTCCCTCTGGGGCCAACGTCCTGACTTTC. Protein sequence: CASSFIPPSGANVLTF.

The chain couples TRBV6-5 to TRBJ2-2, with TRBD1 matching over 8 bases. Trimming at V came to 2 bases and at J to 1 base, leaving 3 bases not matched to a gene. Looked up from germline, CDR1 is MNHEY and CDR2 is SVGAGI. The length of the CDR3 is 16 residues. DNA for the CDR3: TGTGCCAGCAGTTACGGCGGGACAGGGAACACCGGGGAGCTGTTTTTT. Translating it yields CASSYGGTGNTGELFF.

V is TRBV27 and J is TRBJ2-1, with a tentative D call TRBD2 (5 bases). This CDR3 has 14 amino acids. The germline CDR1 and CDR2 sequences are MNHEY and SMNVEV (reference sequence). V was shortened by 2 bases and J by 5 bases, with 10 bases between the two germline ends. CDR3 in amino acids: CASSLGRVDNEQFF. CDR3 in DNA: TGTGCCAGCAGTTTAGGGAGAGTCGACAATGAGCAGTTCTTC.

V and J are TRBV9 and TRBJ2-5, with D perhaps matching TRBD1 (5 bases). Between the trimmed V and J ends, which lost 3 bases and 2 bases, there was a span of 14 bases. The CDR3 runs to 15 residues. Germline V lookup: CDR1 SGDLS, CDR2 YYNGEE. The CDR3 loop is CASSATDRVQETQYF. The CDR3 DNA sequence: TGTGCCAGCAGCGCGACCGACAGAGTTCAAGAGACCCAGTACTTC. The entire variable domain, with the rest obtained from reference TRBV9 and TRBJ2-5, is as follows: DSGVTQTPKHLITATGQRVTLRCSPRSGDLSVYWYQQSLDQGLQFLIQYYNGEERAKGNILERFSAQQFPDLHSELNLSSLELGDSALYFCASSATDRVQETQYFGPGTRLLVL.

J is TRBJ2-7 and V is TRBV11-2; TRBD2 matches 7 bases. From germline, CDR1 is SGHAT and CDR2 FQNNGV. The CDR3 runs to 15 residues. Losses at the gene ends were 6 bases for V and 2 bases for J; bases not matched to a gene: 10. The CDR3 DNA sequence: TGTGCCAGCAGTTTCGGGGAGGGGCTAACCTACGAGCAGTACTTC. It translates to CASSFGEGLTYEQYF.

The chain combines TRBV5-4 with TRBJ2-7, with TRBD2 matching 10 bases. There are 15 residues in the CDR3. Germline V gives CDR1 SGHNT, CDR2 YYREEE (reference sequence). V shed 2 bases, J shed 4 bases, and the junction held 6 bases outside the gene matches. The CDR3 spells CASSFEREGRYEQYF. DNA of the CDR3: TGTGCCAGCAGCTTTGAGCGGGAGGGTAGGTACGAGCAGTACTTC.

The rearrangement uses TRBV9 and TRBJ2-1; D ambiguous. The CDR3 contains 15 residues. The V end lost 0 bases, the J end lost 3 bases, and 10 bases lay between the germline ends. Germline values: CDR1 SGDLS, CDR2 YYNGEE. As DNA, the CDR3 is TGTGCCAGCAGCGTAGTCGGGCAGAGCTACAATGAGCAGTTCTTC. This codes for CASSVVGQSYNEQFF.

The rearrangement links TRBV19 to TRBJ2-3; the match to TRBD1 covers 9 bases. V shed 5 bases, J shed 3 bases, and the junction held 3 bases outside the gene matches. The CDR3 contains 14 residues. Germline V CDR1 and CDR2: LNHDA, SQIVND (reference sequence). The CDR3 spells CASSQTGGTDTQYF. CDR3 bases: TGTGCCAGTAGTCAGACAGGGGGGACAGATACGCAGTATTTT.

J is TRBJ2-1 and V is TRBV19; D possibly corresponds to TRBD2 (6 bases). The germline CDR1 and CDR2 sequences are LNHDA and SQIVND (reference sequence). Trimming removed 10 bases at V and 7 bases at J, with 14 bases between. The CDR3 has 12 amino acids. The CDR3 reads CATETRGNEQFF. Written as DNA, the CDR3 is TGTGCCACGGAGACTAGGGGAAATGAGCAGTTCTTC.

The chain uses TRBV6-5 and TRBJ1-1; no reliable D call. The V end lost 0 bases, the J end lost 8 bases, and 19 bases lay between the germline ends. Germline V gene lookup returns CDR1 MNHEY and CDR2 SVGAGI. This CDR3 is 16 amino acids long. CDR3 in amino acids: CASSYSPGKPLLEAFF. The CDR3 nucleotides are TGTGCCAGCAGTTACTCTCCCGGAAAACCCCTACTAGAAGCTTTCTTT.